This paragraph covers one TCR beta chain sequence. The data were taken from a study of blood T cell repertoires in COVID-19. Whole-study context: Collection of acute and convalescent COVID-19 samples took place in the United States, Italy and Spain. PBMCs, B-cell-depleted T cells, or T cells were the source of the cDNA or gDNA that made up the material.

The CDR3 covers 15 residues. Original data processing: Estimates of nucleated cell counts were drawn from the amplification of reference gene primers. Repertoires were generated with immunoSEQ multiplex PCR, while TCRdb's copy carries only in-frame clones and drops some. V and J calls and clone size are copied from that table; D and trimming were computed from the DNA. This table has some 77,000 clones, roughly four fifths appearing once. The sample was peripheral blood. The rearrangement joins TRBV12-2 to TRBJ1-1; the D segment call TRBD1 is taken from the table without a DNA check. TRBV12-2 is a listed pseudogene. This clonotype originated in a woman in her 70s with acute or convalescent COVID-19. As DNA, the CDR3 is TGTGCAAGTCGCTTATCAGACACCGGATCAAGTGAAGCTTTCTTT. Encoded protein: CASRLSDTGSSEAFF.